This record concerns one T cell receptor (beta chain) sequence. Only in-frame clones appear in the TCRdb table, and some are missing; sequencing was by immunoSEQ multiplex PCR. The data contain roughly 32,000 clones, 90% of them singletons. This CDR3 comprises 13 residues. V gave up 5 bases and J gave up 6 bases, with 13 bases separating them. Germline V lookup: CDR1 MNHEY, CDR2 SVGAGI. This sample is part of a study of T cell changes during pregnancy in multiple sclerosis. The rearrangement joins TRBV6-5 to TRBJ1-2, with D maybe TRBD1 (5 bases). This receptor was taken from a female donor in good health, enrolled as a control in a pregnancy study. The specimen was CD4+ T cells from peripheral blood mononuclear cells, collected in the second trimester of pregnancy. CDR3 bases: TGTGCCAGCAGTCCCCGGGGGGTGCATGGCTACACCTTC. It codes for CASSPRGVHGYTF.